This T cell receptor (beta chain) was sequenced for a study of blood T cell repertoires in COVID-19. The authors' processing: Reference gene primer amplification gave nucleated cell count estimates. This table comes from immunoSEQ multiplex PCR, and its TCRdb copy is limited to in-frame clones, with some not included. The DNA was the basis for D and trimming; V, J and clone size are from that table. The sample has about 100,000 clones, around four fifths seen once. Sequenced sample: peripheral blood. The TCR originated in a man aged 70 or older with active or convalescent COVID-19.

CDR3 sequence (DNA): TGTGCCAGCAGCTTAGCAGGGAGGGATAATTCACCCCTCCACTTT. This sequence encodes CASSLAGRDNSPLHF. The rearrangement joins TRBV7-6 to TRBJ1-6, with D hard to call. V dropped 0 bases and J dropped 5 bases, with 8 bases sitting between them. CDR3 size: 15 residues. Germline V lookup: CDR1 SGHVS, CDR2 FNYEAQ.